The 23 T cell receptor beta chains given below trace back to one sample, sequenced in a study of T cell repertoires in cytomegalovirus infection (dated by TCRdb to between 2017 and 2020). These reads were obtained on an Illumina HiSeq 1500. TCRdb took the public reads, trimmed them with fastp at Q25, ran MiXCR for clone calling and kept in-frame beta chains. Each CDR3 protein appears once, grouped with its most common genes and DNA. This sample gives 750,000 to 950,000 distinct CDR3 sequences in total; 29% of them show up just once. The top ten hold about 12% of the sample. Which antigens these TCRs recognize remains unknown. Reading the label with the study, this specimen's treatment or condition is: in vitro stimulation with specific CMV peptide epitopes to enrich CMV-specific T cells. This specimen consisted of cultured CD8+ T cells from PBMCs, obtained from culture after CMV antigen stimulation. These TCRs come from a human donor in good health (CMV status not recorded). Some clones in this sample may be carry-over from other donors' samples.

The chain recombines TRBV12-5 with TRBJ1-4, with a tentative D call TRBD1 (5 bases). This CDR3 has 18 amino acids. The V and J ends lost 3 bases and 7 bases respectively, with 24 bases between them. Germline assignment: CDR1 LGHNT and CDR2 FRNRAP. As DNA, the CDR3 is TGTGCTAGTGGTTTTATCAGCGGGACTGCCTCCGGGGGTGAAAAACTGTTTTTT. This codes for CASGFISGTASGGEKLFF.

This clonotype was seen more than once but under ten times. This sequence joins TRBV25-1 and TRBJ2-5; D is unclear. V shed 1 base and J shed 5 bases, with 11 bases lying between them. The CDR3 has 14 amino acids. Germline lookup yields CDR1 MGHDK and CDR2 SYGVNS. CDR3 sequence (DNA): TGTGCCAGCAGTGAATTGTCGATGGGGGAGACCCAGTACTTC. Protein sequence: CASSELSMGETQYF.

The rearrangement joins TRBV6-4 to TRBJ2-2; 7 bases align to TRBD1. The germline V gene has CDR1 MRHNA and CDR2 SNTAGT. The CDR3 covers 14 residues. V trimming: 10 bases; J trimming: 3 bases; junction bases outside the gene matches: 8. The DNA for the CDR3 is TGTGCCACCTCCGGGACAGTCTACACCGGGGAGCTGTTTTTT. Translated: CATSGTVYTGELFF.

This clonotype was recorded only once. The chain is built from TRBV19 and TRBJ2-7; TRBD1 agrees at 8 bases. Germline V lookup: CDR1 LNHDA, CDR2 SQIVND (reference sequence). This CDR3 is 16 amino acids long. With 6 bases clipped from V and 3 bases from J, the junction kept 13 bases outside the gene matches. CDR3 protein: CASSTHQGAMGYEQYF. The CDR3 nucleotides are TGTGCCAGTAGCACACACCAGGGGGCTATGGGCTACGAGCAGTACTTC.

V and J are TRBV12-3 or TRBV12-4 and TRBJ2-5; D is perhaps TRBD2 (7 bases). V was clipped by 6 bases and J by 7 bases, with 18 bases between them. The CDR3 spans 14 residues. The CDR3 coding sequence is TGTGCCAGCAGCCCGCGGGGGCCCCCGGGGACCCAGTACTTC. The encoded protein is CASSPRGPPGTQYF.

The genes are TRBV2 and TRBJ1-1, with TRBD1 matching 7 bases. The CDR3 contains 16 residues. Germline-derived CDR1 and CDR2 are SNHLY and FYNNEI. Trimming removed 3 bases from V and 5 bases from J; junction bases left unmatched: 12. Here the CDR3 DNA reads TGTGCCAGCAGTGACGACAGGGAATGGGGAGATACTGAAGCTTTCTTT. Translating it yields CASSDDREWGDTEAFF.

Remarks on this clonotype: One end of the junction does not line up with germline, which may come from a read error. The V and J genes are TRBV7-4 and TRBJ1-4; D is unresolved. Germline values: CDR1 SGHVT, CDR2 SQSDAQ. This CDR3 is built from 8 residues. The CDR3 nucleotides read TGTGCCAGCAGCCGCCGGCTTTTT. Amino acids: CASSRRLF.

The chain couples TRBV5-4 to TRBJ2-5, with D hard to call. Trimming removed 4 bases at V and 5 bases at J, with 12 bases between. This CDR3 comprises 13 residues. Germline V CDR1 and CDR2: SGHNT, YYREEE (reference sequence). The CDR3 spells CASSLLSEETQYF. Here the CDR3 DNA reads TGTGCCAGCAGCCTCTTGAGCGAGGAGACCCAGTACTTC. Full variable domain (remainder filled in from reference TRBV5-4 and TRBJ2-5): ETGVTQSPTHLIKTRGQQVTLRCSSQSGHNTVSWYQQALGQGPQFIFQYYREEENGRGNFPPRFSGLQFPNYSSELNVNALELDDSALYLCASSLLSEETQYFGPGTRLLVL.

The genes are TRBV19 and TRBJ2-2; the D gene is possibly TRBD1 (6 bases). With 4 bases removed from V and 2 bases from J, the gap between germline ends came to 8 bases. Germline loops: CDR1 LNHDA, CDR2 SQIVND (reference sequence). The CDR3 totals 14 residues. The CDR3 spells CASSRDTNTGELFF. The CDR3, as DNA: TGTGCCAGTAGTAGGGACACCAACACCGGGGAGCTGTTTTTT.

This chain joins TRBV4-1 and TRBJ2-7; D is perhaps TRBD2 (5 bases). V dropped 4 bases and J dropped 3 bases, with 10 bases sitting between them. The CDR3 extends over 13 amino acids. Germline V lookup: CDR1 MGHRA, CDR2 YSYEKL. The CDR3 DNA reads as TGCGCCAGCAGCCTTGAGGGCCTCTACGAGCAGTACTTC. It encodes CASSLEGLYEQYF.

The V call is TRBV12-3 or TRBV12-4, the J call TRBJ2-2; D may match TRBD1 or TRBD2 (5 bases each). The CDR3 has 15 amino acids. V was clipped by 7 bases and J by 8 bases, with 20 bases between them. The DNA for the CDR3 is TGTGCCAGCATCACTCCGGGACCTAGTCGAGGGGAGCTGTTTTTT. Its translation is CASITPGPSRGELFF.

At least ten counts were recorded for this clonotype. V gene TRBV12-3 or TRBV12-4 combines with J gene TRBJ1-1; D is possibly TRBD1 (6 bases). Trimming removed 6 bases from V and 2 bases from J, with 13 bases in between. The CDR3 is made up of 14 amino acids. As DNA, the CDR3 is TGTGCCAGCAGCCAAGGGGGATCTAACACTGAAGCTTTCTTT. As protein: CASSQGGSNTEAFF.

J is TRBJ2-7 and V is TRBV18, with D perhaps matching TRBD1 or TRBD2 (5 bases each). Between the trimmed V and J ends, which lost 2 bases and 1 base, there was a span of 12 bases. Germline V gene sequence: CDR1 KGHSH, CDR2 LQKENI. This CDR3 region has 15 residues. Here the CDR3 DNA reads TGTGCCAGCTCACCAGATTTGGGGGTATCCTACGAGCAGTACGTC. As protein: CASSPDLGVSYEQYV.

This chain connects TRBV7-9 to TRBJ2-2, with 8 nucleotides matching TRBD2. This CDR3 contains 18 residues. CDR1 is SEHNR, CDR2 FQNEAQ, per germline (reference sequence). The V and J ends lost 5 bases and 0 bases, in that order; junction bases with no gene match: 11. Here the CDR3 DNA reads TGTGCCAGCAGCCCGCCGGGGGGGAGCCTAACGAACACCGGGGAGCTGTTTTTT. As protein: CASSPPGGSLTNTGELFF.

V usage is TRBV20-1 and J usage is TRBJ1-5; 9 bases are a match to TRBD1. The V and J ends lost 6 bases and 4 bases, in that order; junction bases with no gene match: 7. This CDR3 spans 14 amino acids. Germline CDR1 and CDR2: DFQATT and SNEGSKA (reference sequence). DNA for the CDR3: TGCAGTGCCCGGGGACAGGGAAGTAATCAGCCCCAGCATTTT. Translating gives CSARGQGSNQPQHF.

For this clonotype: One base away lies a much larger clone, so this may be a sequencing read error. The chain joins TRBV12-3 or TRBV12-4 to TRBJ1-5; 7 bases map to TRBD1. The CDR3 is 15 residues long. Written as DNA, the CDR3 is TGTGCCAGCAGGGAAGACAGGGCTGGCAATCAGTCCCAGCATTTT. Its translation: CASREDRAGNQSQHF.

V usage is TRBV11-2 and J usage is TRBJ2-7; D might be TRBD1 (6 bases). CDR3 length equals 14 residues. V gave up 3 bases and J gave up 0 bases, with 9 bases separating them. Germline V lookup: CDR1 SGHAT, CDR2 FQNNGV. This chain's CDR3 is CASSLWTDSYEQYV. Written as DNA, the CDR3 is TGTGCCAGCAGCTTGTGGACAGACTCCTACGAGCAGTACGTC.

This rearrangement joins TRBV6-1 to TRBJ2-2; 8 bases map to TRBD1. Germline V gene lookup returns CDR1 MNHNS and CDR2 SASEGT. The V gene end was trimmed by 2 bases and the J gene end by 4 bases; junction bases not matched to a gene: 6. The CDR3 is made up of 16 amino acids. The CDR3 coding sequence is TGTGCCAGCAGTGAAACCCGGACAGGGCGCACCGGGGAGCTGTTTTTT. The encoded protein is CASSETRTGRTGELFF.

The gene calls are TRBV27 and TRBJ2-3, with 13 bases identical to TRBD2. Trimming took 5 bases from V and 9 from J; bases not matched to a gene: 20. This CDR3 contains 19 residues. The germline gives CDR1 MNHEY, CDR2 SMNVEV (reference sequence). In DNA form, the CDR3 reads TGTGCCAGCAGTCCGACTAGCGGGGGGCCCGGACACCCCCCAGGGACGCAGTATTTT. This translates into CASSPTSGGPGHPPGTQYF.

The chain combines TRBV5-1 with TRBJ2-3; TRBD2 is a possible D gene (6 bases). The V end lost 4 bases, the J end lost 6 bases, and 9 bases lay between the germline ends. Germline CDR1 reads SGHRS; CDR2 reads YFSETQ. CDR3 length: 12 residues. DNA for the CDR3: TGCGCCAGCAGCCGTGCGGGGGATACGCAGTATTTT. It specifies CASSRAGDTQYF.

The DNA of the CDR3 is TGTGCCAGCAGTTACACGGACAGGCCACACCAGCCCCAGCATTTT. It yields the protein CASSYTDRPHQPQHF. The J gene is TRBJ1-5, the V gene TRBV6-6, with TRBD1 identical over 7 bases. CDR3 length: 15 residues. V was clipped by 2 bases and J by 7 bases; unmatched bases: 8. CDR1 is MNHNY, CDR2 SVGAGI, per germline (reference sequence).

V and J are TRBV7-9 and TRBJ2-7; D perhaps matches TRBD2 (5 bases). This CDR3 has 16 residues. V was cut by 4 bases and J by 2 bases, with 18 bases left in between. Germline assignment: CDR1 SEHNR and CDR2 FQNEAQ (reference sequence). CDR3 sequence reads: CASSSRGNTLTYEQYF. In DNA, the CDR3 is TGTGCCAGCAGCTCTAGAGGGAACACTTTAACCTACGAGCAGTACTTC.

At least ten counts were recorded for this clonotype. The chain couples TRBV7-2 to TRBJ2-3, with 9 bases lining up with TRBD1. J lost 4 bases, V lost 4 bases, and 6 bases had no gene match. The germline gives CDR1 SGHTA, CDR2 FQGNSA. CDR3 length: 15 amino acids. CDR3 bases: TGTGCCAGCAGCTCCCGACAGGGGGGAGCAGATACGCAGTATTTT. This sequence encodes CASSSRQGGADTQYF.